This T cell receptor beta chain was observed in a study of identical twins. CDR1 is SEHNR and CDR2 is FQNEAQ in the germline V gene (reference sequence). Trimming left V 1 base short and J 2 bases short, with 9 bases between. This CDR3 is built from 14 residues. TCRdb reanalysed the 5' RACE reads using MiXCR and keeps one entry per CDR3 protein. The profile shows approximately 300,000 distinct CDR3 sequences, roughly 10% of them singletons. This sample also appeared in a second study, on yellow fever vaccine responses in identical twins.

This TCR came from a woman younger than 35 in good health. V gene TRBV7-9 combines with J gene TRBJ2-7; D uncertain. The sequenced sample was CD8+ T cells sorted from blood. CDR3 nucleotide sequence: TGTGCCAGCAGCTTAGGTCGCCAACCCTACGAGCAGTACTTC. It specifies CASSLGRQPYEQYF.